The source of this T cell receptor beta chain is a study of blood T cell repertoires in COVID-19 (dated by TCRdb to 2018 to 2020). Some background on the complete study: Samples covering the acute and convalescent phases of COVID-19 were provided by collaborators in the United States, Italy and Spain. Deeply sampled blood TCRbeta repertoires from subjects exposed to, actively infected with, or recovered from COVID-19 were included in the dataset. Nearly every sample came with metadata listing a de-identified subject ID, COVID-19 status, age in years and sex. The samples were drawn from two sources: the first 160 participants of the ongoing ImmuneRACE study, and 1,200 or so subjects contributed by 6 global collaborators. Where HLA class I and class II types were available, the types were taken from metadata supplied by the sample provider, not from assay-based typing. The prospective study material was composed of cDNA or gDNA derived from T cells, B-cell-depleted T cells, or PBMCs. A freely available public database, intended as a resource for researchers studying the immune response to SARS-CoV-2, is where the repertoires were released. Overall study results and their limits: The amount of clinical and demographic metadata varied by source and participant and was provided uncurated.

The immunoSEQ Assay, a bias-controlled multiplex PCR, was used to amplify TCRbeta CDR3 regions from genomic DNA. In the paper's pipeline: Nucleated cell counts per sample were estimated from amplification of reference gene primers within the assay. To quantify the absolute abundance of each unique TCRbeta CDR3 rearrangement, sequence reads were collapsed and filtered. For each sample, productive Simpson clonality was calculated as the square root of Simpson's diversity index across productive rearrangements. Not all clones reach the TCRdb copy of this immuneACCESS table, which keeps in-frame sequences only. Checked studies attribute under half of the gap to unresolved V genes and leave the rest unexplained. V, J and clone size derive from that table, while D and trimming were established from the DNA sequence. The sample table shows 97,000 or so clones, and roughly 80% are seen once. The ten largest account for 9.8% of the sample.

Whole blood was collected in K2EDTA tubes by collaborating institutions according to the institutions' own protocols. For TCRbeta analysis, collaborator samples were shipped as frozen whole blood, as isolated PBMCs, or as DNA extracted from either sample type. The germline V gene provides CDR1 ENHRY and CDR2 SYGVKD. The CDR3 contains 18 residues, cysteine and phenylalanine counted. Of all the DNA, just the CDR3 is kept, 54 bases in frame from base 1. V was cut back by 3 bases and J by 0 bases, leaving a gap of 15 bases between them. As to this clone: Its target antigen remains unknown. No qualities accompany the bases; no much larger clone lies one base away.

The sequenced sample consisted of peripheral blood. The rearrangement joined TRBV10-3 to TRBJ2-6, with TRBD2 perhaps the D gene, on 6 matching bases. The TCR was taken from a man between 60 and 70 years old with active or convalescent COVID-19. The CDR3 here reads CAISDGGLAASGANVLTF. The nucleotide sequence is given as TGTGCCATCAGTGATGGGGGTTTAGCGGCCTCTGGGGCCAACGTCCTGACTTTC.